Listed below are T cell receptor beta chains from one sample, sequenced in a study of T cells in Graves' hyperthyroidism and ophthalmopathy. TCRdb independently ran MiXCR on the multiplex PCR reads; one entry per CDR3 protein. Of 400,000 or so distinct CDR3 sequences in the sample, more than 13% were seen once. The source material was blood. These receptors all stem from a man in his fifties or sixties with Graves' ophthalmopathy. Both conserved end residues are part of each CDR3. The D gene is left open where the match is weak. Size is stated for part of the rows, as once, few or many counts, or as a class when the clone is expanded.

d_gene | abundance | j_gene | v_gene | CDR3nt | CDR3aa
TRBD2 | many | TRBJ2-1 | TRBV11-3 | TGTGCCAGCAGCTTGCAACTAGCGGGAGGAGGGGATGAGCAGTTCTTC | CASSLQLAGGGDEQFF
TRBD1 | - | TRBJ1-3 | TRBV6-2/TRBV6-3 | TGTGCCAGCAGTTTGGACAGGCCCTCTGGAAACACCATATATTTT | CASSLDRPSGNTIYF
- | few | TRBJ2-1 | TRBV9 | TGTGCCAGCAGCCCCGACGTTAGCTCCTACAATGAGCAGTTCTTC | CASSPDVSSYNEQFF
- | few | TRBJ2-7 | TRBV20-1 | TGCAGTGCTAGACTTCCAAACTCCTACGAGCAGTACTTC | CSARLPNSYEQYF
- | - | TRBJ2-7 | TRBV12-3/TRBV12-4 | TGTGCCAGCAGCTACGTGATCTACGAGCAGTACTTC | CASSYVIYEQYF
- | - | TRBJ2-4 | TRBV28 | TGTGCCAGCAGTTTTTGGGTAGCCAAAAACATTCAGTACTTC | CASSFWVAKNIQYF
- | many | TRBJ2-3 | TRBV28 | TGTGCCAGCAGTTTCGCGGACCGCGGGGCGGCAACAGATACGCAGTATTTT | CASSFADRGAATDTQYF
TRBD1 | few | TRBJ2-7 | TRBV5-1 | TGCGCCAGCAGCGCCGGACAGGTTCGCTACGAGCAGTACTTC | CASSAGQVRYEQYF
TRBD2 | - | TRBJ2-3 | TRBV7-9 | TGTGCCAGCAGCTTAGTAATAGCGGGAGGATTCCGATCGTACACAGATACGCAGTATTTT | CASSLVIAGGFRSYTDTQYF
- | few | TRBJ1-2 | TRBV6-2/TRBV6-3 | TGTGCCAGCAGTTTGACAGGACGGGATGGCTACACCTTC | CASSLTGRDGYTF
TRBD1 | - | TRBJ1-6 | TRBV11-2 | TGTGCCAGCAGCTTAGAATGGACAGGGGATTCACCCCTCCACTTT | CASSLEWTGDSPLHF
- | - | TRBJ2-6 | TRBV19 | TGTGCCAGTAGGACCGGGAGCTCTGGGGCCAACGTCCTGACTTTC | CASRTGSSGANVLTF
- | few | TRBJ1-5 | TRBV7-9 | TGTGCCAGCAGCTTTAATGCAGGAACCAATCAGCCCCAGCATTTT | CASSFNAGTNQPQHF
TRBD2 | - | TRBJ2-5 | TRBV5-1 | TGCGCCAGCAGCTCTGGGACTAGCGGAACCCAAGAGACCCAGTACTTC | CASSSGTSGTQETQYF
TRBD1 | many | TRBJ1-2 | TRBV2 | TGTGCCAGCGTCCGGGACAGGGGCGACTATGGCTACACCTTC | CASVRDRGDYGYTF
- | few | TRBJ1-6 | TRBV5-1 | TGCGCCAGCAGCTTTGAACCGACGGGGGCTTATAATTCACCCCTCCACTTT | CASSFEPTGAYNSPLHF
- | - | TRBJ2-1 | TRBV6-5 | TGTGCCAGCAGTTATGGAGTCTACAATGAGCAGTTCTTC | CASSYGVYNEQFF
- | few | TRBJ2-3 | TRBV5-1 | TGCGCCAGCAGCGCTAGCACAAGCACAGATACGCAGTATTTT | CASSASTSTDTQYF
TRBD2 | many | TRBJ2-5 | TRBV7-6 | TGTGCCAGCAGCCCGTGGGGAGGGCAAGAGACCCAGTACTTC | CASSPWGGQETQYF
TRBD1 | - | TRBJ1-2 | TRBV20-1 | TGCAGTGCTTCGTCCTCAGGGGGCCAAAATGGCTACACCTTC | CSASSSGGQNGYTF
- | many | TRBJ1-4 | TRBV6-1 | TGTGCCAGCAGTGACTGGGGTTTTAGGGCCAGAGAGAAGATTAATGAAAAACTGTTTTTT | CASSDWGFRAREKINEKLFF
TRBD2 | many | TRBJ2-1 | TRBV4-1 | TGCGCCAGCAGCCAGTGGGCGCGGGAGGGGCGAGGTGTTGAGCAGTTCTTC | CASSQWAREGRGVEQFF
TRBD1 | - | TRBJ2-4 | TRBV7-9 | TGTGCCAGCGGGCCTTTTAACAGGGGGGAAAACATTCAGTACTTC | CASGPFNRGENIQYF
- | few | TRBJ2-7 | TRBV6-1 | TGTGCCAGCAGAAGGACAGTGGGCCCCTACGAGCAGTACTTC | CASRRTVGPYEQYF
TRBD2 | many | TRBJ2-1 | TRBV24-1 | TGTGCCACCAGGACTAGCGGGAGTTACAATGAGCAGTTCTTC | CATRTSGSYNEQFF
TRBD1 | few | TRBJ2-7 | TRBV29-1 | TGCAGCGTTGAAACAGGGGGGGAGCAGTACTTC | CSVETGGEQYF
- | - | TRBJ1-5 | TRBV7-8 | TGTGCCAGCAGCCCTATGGGGATGGGTGGGCCCCAGCATTTT | CASSPMGMGGPQHF
- | few | TRBJ1-1 | TRBV29-1 | TGCAGCGTTGCACCCGGGGGGACTGAAGCTTTCTTT | CSVAPGGTEAFF
TRBD1 | once | TRBJ1-4 | TRBV10-2 | TGCGCCAGCAGTGAATGGGACAGGGCAACTAATGAAAAACTGTTTTTT | CASSEWDRATNEKLFF
- | many | TRBJ2-1 | TRBV11-1 | TGTGCCAGCAGCCCAGCCGGCGGGTATCGGCAGTTCTTC | CASSPAGGYRQFF
- | many | TRBJ2-7 | TRBV27 | TGTGCCAGCAGCGAATATCTAGGGGTGAACGAGCAGTACTTC | CASSEYLGVNEQYF
- | few | TRBJ2-1 | TRBV11-3 | TGTGCCAGCAGCCCCCGTTTCTCCAACAATGAGCAGTTCTTC | CASSPRFSNNEQFF
- | many | TRBJ2-3 | TRBV7-2 | TGTGCCAGCAGCTTAGGGCCAGGATTAAGCACAGATACGCAGTATTTT | CASSLGPGLSTDTQYF
TRBD1 | - | TRBJ2-7 | TRBV2 | TGTGCCAGCGCAGACAGGGTGGCCTCCGAGCAGTACTTC | CASADRVASEQYF
TRBD1 | - | TRBJ1-3 | TRBV6-1 | TGTGCCAGCACGACAGGGAGAGGAAACACCATATATTTT | CASTTGRGNTIYF
- | - | TRBJ2-6 | TRBV5-1 | TGCGCCAGCAGCTTCCAGACCGGGGCCAACGTCCTGACTTTC | CASSFQTGANVLTF
TRBD1 | many | TRBJ2-5 | TRBV2 | TGTGCCAGCAGACGTGGGACAGGGGGCGCCGAGACCCAGTACTTC | CASRRGTGGAETQYF
- | many | TRBJ2-3 | TRBV20-1 | TGCAGTGCTAGCACAGATACGCAGTATTTT | CSASTDTQYF
- | - | TRBJ2-6 | TRBV12-3/TRBV12-4 | TGTGCCAGCAGTTTAGGAAGTGTGCCGTCTGGGGCCAACGTCCTGACTTTC | CASSLGSVPSGANVLTF
- | many | TRBJ2-3 | TRBV7-3 | TGTGCCAGCAGGTCTACAAGCACAGATACGCAGTATTTT | CASRSTSTDTQYF
- | many | TRBJ2-5 | TRBV9 | TGTGCCAGCAGCGTGGGACCAACGCAAGAGACCCAGTACTTC | CASSVGPTQETQYF
- | - | TRBJ2-1 | TRBV20-1 | TGCAGTGCTAGTCTCCCGCGGCACAATGAGCAGTTCTTC | CSASLPRHNEQFF
- | many | TRBJ2-1 | TRBV9 | TGTGCCAGCAGCGTAGTGGCGGGATTTTCCAATGAGCAGTTCTTC | CASSVVAGFSNEQFF
TRBD2 | few | TRBJ2-3 | TRBV2 | TGTGCCAGCAGTGCGGGACTAACTTTCACAGATACGCAGTATTTT | CASSAGLTFTDTQYF
TRBD2 | many | TRBJ2-3 | TRBV9 | TGTGCCAGCAGCGTAGCTCCTAGCGGGAGGGCCGGCACAGATACGCAGTATTTT | CASSVAPSGRAGTDTQYF
TRBD2 | many | TRBJ2-2 | TRBV11-1 | TGTGCCAGCAGCTTAGAAGCGGGGGCCGGGGAGCTGTTTTTT | CASSLEAGAGELFF
- | many | TRBJ2-4 | TRBV28 | TGTGCCAGCAGTTCCCTCGCCAGGGACGAAAACATTCAGTACTTC | CASSSLARDENIQYF
TRBD1 | - | TRBJ1-3 | TRBV29-1 | TGCAGCGTCTCCGACAGGGGCCCTGGAAACACCATATATTTT | CSVSDRGPGNTIYF
TRBD2 | - | TRBJ2-3 | TRBV28 | TGTGCCGGCAGTGAAGCGGGAGGGTCCGCAGATACGCAGTATTTT | CAGSEAGGSADTQYF